These T cell receptor beta chains were read from a single sample in a study of shared clonotypes between healthy human individuals. Profiled with immunoSEQ multiplex PCR; TCRdb holds only in-frame clones, not every one. The sample lists over 2 million clones, 85% to 95% seen once, with 0.3% to 0.4% in the top ten. Sequencing used naive CD4+ T cells from PBMCs. The origin of the receptors is a man in his late teens or twenties in good health. Some clones in this sample may be carry-over from other donors' samples. Each CDR3 is given with its conserved first and last residue. Not every row has a clone size; where given, it reads once, few, many or a size class.

V gene	clone size	CDR3 protein
TRBV27	once	CASSPREDTQYF
TRBV7-2	once	CASSARLGNQPQHF
TRBV28	-	CASTPGGAPKDTQYF
TRBV11-2	-	CASSLGRAGAPDTQYF
TRBV28	-	CASSLSAGGFSEAFF
TRBV14	-	CASSPRGGTGPLKKNIQYF
TRBV6-5	-	CAYRESQPQHF
TRBV10-1	-	CASSAQYDYGYTF
TRBV6-1	-	CASSEKGPSSAAGEQFF
TRBV10-3	-	CAISEGWGIATNEKLFF
TRBV11-3	once	CASSLTLARGTETQYF
TRBV28	-	CASSLAQGLRVQPQHF
TRBV5-6	few	CASSFSQERVSNQPQHF
TRBV7-3	-	CAQGCEQYF
TRBV9	-	CASSVDPSGGYEQYF
TRBV6-5	-	CASRPGQKIEQFF
TRBV29-1	-	CSVSTYSTDTQYF
TRBV5-1	-	CASSFRRGDTQYF
TRBV27	-	CASSLSHGQGAMYF
TRBV30	-	CAWQGDTYNEQFF
TRBV30	-	CAWSKRTSPRGDTQYF
TRBV9	-	CASSVDVNQPQHF
TRBV5-1	-	CASSPGTANTGELFF
TRBV7-2	once	CASSTLGANYGYTF
TRBV5-6	-	CASSERLRAGYTF
TRBV6-5	-	CASSTDATLGQPQHF
TRBV30	-	CAWTLYNEQFF
TRBV6-5	-	CASSPAGGASYEQYF
TRBV11-3	-	CASSLSSTDTQYF
TRBV29-1	-	CSVGTHDEQYF
TRBV11-2	few	CASSLGGDTEAFF
TRBV7-6	-	CASSIGAGWVGNTIYF
TRBV2	few	CASGGEHTEAFF
TRBV5-1	-	CASSSGTGNQPQHF
TRBV5-1	-	CASSLGGGEQYF
TRBV5-1	-	CASSPNRGVALPGNTIYF
TRBV28	-	CASGPYEQYF
TRBV6-1	-	CASGWRTNYEQYF
TRBV19	once	CASSMRKSNNEQFF
TRBV7-2	-	CASSMTSGTLYNEQFF
TRBV6-1	-	CASSWPSYEQYF
TRBV9	-	CASSLRDVDTEAFF
TRBV9	-	CASSALGGSNQPQHF
TRBV5-1	-	CASSYVQGARDTQYF
TRBV29-1	-	CSAGWGSREQYF
TRBV14	once	CASSPLGDPYGYTF
TRBV11-3	-	CASSQSPPGHTDTQYF
TRBV7-2	-	CASSPRTSGRAGTDTQYF
TRBV11-3	-	CASSLQGQSYEQYF
TRBV7-6	-	CASSLAALNEQFF
TRBV11-2	-	CASSFRYISPYNEQFF
TRBV5-8	-	CASSLDIGGRGDEVEKLFF
TRBV5-1	-	CASSLGTGLSYEQYF
TRBV29-1	few	CSASQGSSNQPQHF